This T cell receptor beta chain was retrieved from a study of blood T cell repertoires in COVID-19. Overall study: Acute and convalescent COVID-19 samples came from the United States, Italy and Spain. PBMCs, B-cell-depleted T cells, or T cells were the source of the cDNA or gDNA that made up the material.

Participant age was roughly 18 to 90 years, and participants resided in fewer than 25 US areas. The CDR3 covers 15 residues. Trimming removed 6 bases from V and 7 bases from J; junction bases left unmatched: 8. Germline lookup yields CDR1 MNHNY and CDR2 SVGAGI (reference sequence). Per the original data handling: Using reference gene primer amplification, nucleated cell counts were estimated. Clones were sequenced by immunoSEQ multiplex PCR, and TCRdb holds only the in-frame ones, with some missing. That table furnishes V, J and clone size, whereas the DNA furnished D and trimming. The sample holds about 200,000 clones, nearly 90% seen once.

This clonotype originated in a woman in her twenties or thirties with acute COVID-19. The sequencing input was PBMCs or T cells enriched from blood (not recorded which). This sequence joins TRBV6-6 and TRBJ1-5; 11 bases are shared with TRBD1. CDR3 DNA: TGTGCCAGCAGCACGGACAGGGGGCAGGGACAGCCCCAGCATTTT. Encoded protein: CASSTDRGQGQPQHF.